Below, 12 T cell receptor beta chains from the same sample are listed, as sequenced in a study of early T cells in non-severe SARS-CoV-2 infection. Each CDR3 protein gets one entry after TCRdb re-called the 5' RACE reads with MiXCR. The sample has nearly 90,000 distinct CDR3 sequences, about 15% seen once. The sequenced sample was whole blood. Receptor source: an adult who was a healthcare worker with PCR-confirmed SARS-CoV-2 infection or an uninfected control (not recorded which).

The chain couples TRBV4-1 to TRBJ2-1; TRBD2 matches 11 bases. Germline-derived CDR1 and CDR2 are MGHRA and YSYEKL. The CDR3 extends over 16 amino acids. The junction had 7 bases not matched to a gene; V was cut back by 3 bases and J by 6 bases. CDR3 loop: CASSQPGTSGFNEQFF. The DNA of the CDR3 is TGCGCCAGCAGCCAGCCCGGGACTAGCGGTTTCAATGAGCAGTTCTTC.

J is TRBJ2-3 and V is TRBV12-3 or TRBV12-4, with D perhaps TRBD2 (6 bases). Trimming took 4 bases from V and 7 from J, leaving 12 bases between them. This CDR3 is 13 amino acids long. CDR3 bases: TGTGCCAGCAGTTCGGGACTCTTGTATACGCAGTATTTT. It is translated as CASSSGLLYTQYF.

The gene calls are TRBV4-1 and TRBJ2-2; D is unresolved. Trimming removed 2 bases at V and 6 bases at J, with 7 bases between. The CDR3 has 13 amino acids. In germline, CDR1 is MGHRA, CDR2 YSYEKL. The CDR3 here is CASSQFTAGELFF. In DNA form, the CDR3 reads TGCGCCAGCAGCCAATTTACGGCCGGGGAGCTGTTTTTT.

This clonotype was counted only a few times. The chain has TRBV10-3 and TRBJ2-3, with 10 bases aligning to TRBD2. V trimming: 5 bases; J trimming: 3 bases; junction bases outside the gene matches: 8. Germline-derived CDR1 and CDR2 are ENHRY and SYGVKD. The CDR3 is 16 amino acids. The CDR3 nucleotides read TGTGCCATCAGTAATCCGGTAGCGGGAGGAACAGATACGCAGTATTTT. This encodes CAISNPVAGGTDTQYF.

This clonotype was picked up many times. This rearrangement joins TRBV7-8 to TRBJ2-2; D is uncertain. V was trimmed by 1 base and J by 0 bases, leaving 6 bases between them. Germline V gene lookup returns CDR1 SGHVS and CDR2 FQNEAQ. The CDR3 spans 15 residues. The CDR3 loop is CASSLVSANTGELFF. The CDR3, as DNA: TGTGCCAGCAGCTTAGTTTCGGCGAACACCGGGGAGCTGTTTTTT.

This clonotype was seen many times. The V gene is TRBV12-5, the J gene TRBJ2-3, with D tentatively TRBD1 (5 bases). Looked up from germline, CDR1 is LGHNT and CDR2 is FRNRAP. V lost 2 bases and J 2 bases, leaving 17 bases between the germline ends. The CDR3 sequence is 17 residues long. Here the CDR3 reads CASGLNPQGLSTDTQYF. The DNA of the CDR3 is TGTGCTAGTGGTTTGAACCCCCAGGGTTTGTCCACAGATACGCAGTATTTT.

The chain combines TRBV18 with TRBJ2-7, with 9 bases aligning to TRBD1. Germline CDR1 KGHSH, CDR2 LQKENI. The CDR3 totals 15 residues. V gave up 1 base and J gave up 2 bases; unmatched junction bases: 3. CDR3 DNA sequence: TGTGCCAGCTCACCACGGGACAGGGCGGCCTACGAGCAGTACTTC. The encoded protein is CASSPRDRAAYEQYF.

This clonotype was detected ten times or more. The CDR3 region has the DNA TGCGCCAGCAGCTTGGCTCTAGCGGGAATCTACGAGCAGTACTTC. Translation: CASSLALAGIYEQYF. The J gene is TRBJ2-7, the V gene TRBV5-1, with TRBD2 matching over 9 bases. J lost 3 bases, V lost 0 bases, and 4 bases had no gene match. Germline CDR1 and CDR2: SGHRS and YFSETQ. The CDR3 spans 15 residues.

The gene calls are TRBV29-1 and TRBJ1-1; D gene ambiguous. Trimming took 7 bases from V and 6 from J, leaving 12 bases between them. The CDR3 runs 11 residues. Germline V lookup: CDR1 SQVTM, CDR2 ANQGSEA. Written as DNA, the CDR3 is TGCAGCGCCCCTGGGCCGGCTGAAGCTTTCTTT. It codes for CSAPGPAEAFF.

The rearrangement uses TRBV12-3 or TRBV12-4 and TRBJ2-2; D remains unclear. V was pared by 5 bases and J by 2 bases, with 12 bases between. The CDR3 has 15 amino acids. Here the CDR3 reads CASSPHLINTGELFF. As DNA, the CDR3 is TGTGCCAGCAGTCCGCACTTGATTAACACCGGGGAGCTGTTTTTT.

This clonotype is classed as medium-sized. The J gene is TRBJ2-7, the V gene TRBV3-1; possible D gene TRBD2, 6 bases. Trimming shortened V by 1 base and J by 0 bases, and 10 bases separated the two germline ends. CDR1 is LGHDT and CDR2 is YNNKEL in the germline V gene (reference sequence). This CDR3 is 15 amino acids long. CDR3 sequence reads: CASSQGTTNSYEQYF. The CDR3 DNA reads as TGTGCCAGCAGCCAAGGGACTACAAACTCCTACGAGCAGTACTTC.

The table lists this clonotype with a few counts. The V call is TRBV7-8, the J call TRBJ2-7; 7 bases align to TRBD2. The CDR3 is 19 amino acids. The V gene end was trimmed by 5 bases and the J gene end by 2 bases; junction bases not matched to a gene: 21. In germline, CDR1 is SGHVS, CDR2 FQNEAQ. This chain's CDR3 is CASSPPVGLGGLDPYEQYF. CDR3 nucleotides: TGTGCCAGCAGCCCGCCGGTTGGACTTGGAGGACTAGACCCCTACGAGCAGTACTTC. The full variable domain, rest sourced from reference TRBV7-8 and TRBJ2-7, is GAGVSQSPRYKVAKRGQDVALRCDPISGHVSLFWYQQALGQGPEFLTYFQNEAQLDKSGLPSDRFFAERPEGSVSTLKIQRTQQEDSAVYLCASSPPVGLGGLDPYEQYFGPGTRLTVT.